This T cell receptor (beta chain) is from a study of OX40 agonist ivuxolimab in advanced cancers. Regarding the study in general: The costimulatory receptor OX40 (CD134) was targeted by ivuxolimab, a fully human IgG2 agonistic monoclonal antibody. Intravenous ivuxolimab was administered to patients every 2 weeks at six dose levels: 0.01, 0.1, 0.3, 1.5, 3 and 10 mg/kg. Of the approximately 50 patients in dose escalation, about 20 had hepatocellular carcinoma, some 15 had melanoma, 9 had renal cell carcinoma and 9 had head and neck cancer. The dose-escalation cohort was approximately 83% male with a mean age of about 60 years, ranging from roughly 20 to 85. Prior anti-PD-1, anti-PD-L1 or anti-CTLA-4 therapy was permitted, and 30% to 45% of dose-escalation patients had received checkpoint inhibitors. Partial responses were achieved by three dose-escalation patients, of whom one had hepatocellular carcinoma and two had cutaneous melanoma. Peripheral TCRbeta sequencing aimed to test whether ivuxolimab altered TCR sequence diversity and caused clonal T-cell expansion. The paper describes the monotherapy dose-escalation part (N = 52 patients) of the phase I trial of ivuxolimab. What the work shows at the level of the full study, not this receptor alone: Low levels of normalized T-cell clonal expansion were also seen in some patients who did not respond. After ivuxolimab, more expanded clones were found on average in CD8+ T cells than in CD4+ T cells. In the 0.1-3.0 mg/kg groups, partial responders had among the lowest normalized peripheral clonal expansion, particularly in CD8+ T cells. The antigen specificity of the peripheral T cells that underwent clonal expansion was not determined. At doses of 0.1 to 3.0 mg/kg, clonal expansion of both CD4+ and CD8+ blood T cells was observed from baseline to week 6.

Genomic DNA was isolated from the sorted cells so that the TCRbeta CDR3 region could be sequenced. The immunoSEQ Assay was used for sequencing of TCRbeta CDR3 regions. TCRdb took over this immuneACCESS table, retaining in-frame rearrangements with V and J assigned. Such tables are incomplete; in checked studies, under half of the missing clones stem from an unresolved V gene, and the remainder is unexplained. A total of tens of thousands of clones appear in this sample, approximately 86% of them only once. The ten largest make up about 12% of the sample. This clone was recorded only once. It has no known antigen specificity. No much larger clone exists at a distance of one base, and base qualities are not known. The trial excluded patients who had a history of autoimmune disease or were on systemic immunosuppression. Peripheral blood for TCR sequencing was collected from all dose cohorts at baseline, on cycle 4 day 1, and on cycle 7 day 1. Samples were obtained from an open-label, multicenter, first-in-human phase I dose-escalation trial of ivuxolimab. Adults with locally advanced or metastatic melanoma, renal cell carcinoma, hepatocellular carcinoma or head and neck squamous cell carcinoma were enrolled in the trial. Before TCR sequencing, CD4+ T cells and CD8+ T cells from peripheral blood were sorted into separate populations.

This receptor was obtained from an adult with an advanced solid tumor such as melanoma, head and neck, liver or kidney cancer. The sequencing here drew on CD4+ or CD8+ T cells sorted from blood, taken in a trial of the OX40 agonist ivuxolimab.

The encoded CDR3 is CASSFLATAQTTEAFF. The DNA sequence reads TGTGCCAGCAGCTTTCTAGCGACAGCCCAAACGACCGAAGCTTTCTTT. The chain is made from TRBV7-6 and TRBJ1-1, with TRBD1 perhaps the D gene, on 5 matching bases. Spanning cysteine to phenylalanine, the CDR3 consists of 16 amino acids. Of all the DNA, just the CDR3 is kept, 48 bases in frame from base 1. Between the V and J ends, shortened by 3 bases and 8 bases respectively, the junction contains 22 bases. The germline V gene sets CDR1 to SGHVS and CDR2 to FNYEAQ.